This paragraph covers one T cell receptor beta chain sequence. Its antigen is not identified. The sample comes from a study of T cell responses to AZD1222 COVID-19 vaccine. Overall study context: Second doses at about 4 or about 12 weeks were pooled.

Study conclusions and caveats: Once two AZD1222 doses were given, Spike-specific TCR breadth and depth went up. Baseline seropositivity characterized only 5 or 6 AZD1222 recipients. Repertoire sampling was restricted to post-peak T cell response timepoints.

Produced via immunoSEQ multiplex PCR; TCRdb's table is partial and in-frame only. The sample yields about 130,000 clones, about 86% seen once. Germline-derived CDR1 and CDR2 are LNHDA and SQIVND (reference sequence). The V and J ends lost 0 bases and 0 bases respectively, with 12 bases between them. The CDR3 has 17 amino acids. The J gene is TRBJ1-5, the V gene TRBV19; D is unresolved. This receptor was obtained from an adult in good health. This sample comprised peripheral blood, obtained on day 0 of AZD1222 vaccination. CDR3 residues: CASSIDRTVTSNQPQHF. The CDR3 DNA sequence: TGTGCCAGTAGTATAGATCGGACTGTTACTAGCAATCAGCCCCAGCATTTT.